A single sample gave rise to the 4 T cell receptor beta chains below, sequenced in a study of T-cell reconstitution after alpha-beta-depleted transplantation in children. Unique molecular identifiers were used in preparing the TCRbeta library. From the PCR reads, TCRdb called clonotypes with MiXCR, one entry per CDR3 protein. The sample lists approximately 220,000 distinct CDR3 sequences, over 15% occurring once. The sample was PBMCs, mostly from graft donor cells, taken 360 days after TCRalphabeta/CD19-depleted stem cell transplant. These receptors all stem from a male patient between 2 and 10 years old who had a stem cell transplant for acute lymphoblastic leukemia, so the T cells may come from the graft donor.

V and J are TRBV20-1 and TRBJ2-5; D is unresolved. Per the germline V gene, CDR1 is DFQATT and CDR2 is SNEGSKA (reference sequence). The CDR3 has 10 amino acids. Trimming stripped 5 bases from V and 5 bases from J, with 6 bases between. Here the CDR3 reads CSALGETQYF. The CDR3 nucleotides read TGCAGTGCTTTGGGGGAGACCCAGTACTTC.

The table lists this clonotype with a few counts. V usage is TRBV12-3 or TRBV12-4 and J usage is TRBJ1-5; TRBD1 might be the D (6 bases). The CDR3 length is 15 residues. V was pared by 3 bases and J by 0 bases, with 9 bases between. The CDR3 here is CASSLGGFSNQPQHF. The CDR3 DNA follows: TGTGCCAGCAGTTTGGGGGGCTTTAGCAATCAGCCCCAGCATTTT.

In DNA form, the CDR3 reads TGTGCCAGCAGCCCCAGTCCCGGGACCCTGGGAGACTACGAGCAGTACTTC. Protein: CASSPSPGTLGDYEQYF. This chain connects TRBV7-8 to TRBJ2-7; D might be TRBD1 or TRBD2, each matching 5 bases. Trimming removed 5 bases at V and 3 bases at J, with 23 bases between. The CDR3 contains 17 residues. CDR1 is SGHVS, CDR2 FQNEAQ, per germline.

This chain uses TRBV12-3 or TRBV12-4 with TRBJ2-5; tentative D call: TRBD1 (5 bases). The CDR3 spans 16 residues. Deletions cut 3 bases from V and 1 base from J, with 15 bases between. CDR3 protein: CASSFIVGDGQETQYF. CDR3 bases: TGTGCCAGCAGTTTTATTGTAGGGGATGGCCAAGAGACCCAGTACTTC.